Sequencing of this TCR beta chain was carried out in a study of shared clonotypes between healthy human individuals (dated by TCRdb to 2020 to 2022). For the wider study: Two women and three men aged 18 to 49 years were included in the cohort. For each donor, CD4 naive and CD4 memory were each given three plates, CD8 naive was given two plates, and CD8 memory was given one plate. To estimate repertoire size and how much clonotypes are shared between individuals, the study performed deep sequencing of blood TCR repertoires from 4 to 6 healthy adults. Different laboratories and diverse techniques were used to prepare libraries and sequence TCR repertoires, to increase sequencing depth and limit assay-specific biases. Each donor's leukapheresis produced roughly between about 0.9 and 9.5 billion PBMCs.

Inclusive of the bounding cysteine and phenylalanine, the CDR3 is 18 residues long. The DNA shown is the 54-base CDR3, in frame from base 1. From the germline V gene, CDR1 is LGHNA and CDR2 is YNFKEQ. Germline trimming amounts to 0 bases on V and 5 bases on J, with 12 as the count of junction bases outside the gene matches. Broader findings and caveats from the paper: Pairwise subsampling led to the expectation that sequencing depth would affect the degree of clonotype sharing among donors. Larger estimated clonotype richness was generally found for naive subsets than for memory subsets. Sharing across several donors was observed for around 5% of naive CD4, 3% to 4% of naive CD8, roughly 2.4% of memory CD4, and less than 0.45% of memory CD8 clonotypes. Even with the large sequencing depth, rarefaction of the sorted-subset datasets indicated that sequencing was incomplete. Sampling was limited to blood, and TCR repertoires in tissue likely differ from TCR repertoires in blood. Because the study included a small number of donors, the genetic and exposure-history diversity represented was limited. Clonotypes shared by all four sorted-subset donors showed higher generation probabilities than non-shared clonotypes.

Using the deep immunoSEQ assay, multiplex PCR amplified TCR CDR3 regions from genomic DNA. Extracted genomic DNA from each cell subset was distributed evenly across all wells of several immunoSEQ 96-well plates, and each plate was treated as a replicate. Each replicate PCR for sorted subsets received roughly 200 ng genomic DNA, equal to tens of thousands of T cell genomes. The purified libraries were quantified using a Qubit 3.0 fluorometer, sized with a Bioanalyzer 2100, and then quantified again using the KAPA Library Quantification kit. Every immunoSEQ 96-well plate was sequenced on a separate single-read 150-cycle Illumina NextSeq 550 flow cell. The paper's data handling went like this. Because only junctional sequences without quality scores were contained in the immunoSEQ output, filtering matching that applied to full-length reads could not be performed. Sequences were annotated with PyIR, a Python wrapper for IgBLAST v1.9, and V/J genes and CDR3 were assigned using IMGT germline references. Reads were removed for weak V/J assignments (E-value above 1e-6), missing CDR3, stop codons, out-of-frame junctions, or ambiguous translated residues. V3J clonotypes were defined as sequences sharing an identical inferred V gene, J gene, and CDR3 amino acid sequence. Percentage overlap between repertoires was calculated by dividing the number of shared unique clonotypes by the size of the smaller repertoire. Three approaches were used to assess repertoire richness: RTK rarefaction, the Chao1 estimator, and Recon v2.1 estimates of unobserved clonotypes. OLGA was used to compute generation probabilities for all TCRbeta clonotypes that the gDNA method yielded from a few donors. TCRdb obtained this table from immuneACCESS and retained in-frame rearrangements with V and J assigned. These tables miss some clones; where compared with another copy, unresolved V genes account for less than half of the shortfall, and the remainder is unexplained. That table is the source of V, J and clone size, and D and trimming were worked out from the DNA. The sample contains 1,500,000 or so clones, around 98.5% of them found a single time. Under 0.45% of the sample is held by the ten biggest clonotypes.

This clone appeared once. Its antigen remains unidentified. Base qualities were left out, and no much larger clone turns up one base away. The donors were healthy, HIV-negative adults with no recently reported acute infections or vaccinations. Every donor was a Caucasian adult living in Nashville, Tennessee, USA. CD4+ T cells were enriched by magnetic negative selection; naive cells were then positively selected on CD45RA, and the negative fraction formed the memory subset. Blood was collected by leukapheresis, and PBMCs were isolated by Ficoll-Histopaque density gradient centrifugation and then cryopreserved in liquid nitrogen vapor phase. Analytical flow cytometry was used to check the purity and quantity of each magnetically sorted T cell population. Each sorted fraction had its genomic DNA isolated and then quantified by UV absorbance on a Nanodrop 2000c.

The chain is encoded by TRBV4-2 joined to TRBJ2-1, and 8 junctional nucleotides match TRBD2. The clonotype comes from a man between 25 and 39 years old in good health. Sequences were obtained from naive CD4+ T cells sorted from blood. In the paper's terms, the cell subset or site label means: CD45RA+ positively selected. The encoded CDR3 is CASSQDLGTGGFHNEQFF. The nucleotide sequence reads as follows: TGTGCCAGCAGCCAAGATCTGGGGACGGGAGGGTTCCACAATGAGCAGTTCTTC.